A selection of T cell receptor beta chains follows, all from one sample in a study of shared clonotypes between healthy human individuals. Profiling relied on immunoSEQ multiplex PCR, and the TCRdb table lists in-frame clones only, not all of them. The top ten clones hold around 12% of a sample with around 440,000 clones, around 77% of them seen once. The source material was PBMCs. The receptors come from a woman aged 40 to 50 in good health. Some clones in this sample may be carry-over from other donors' samples. CDR3s include the opening cysteine and the closing phenylalanine or tryptophan. The order of the fields is J gene, V gene, CDR3 protein.

TRBJ2-1 | TRBV30 | CAWSVAYRGAEQFF
TRBJ2-5 | TRBV7-9 | CASSFTGTGVRETQYF
TRBJ2-7 | TRBV2 | CASCLVAYEQYF
TRBJ1-4 | TRBV5-6 | CASSLESGEKLFF
TRBJ2-7 | TRBV28 | CASSLDSGRAYEQYF
TRBJ2-7 | TRBV19 | CASRAGDGQYF
TRBJ2-4 | TRBV11-1 | CASSLPWDRGPIQYF
TRBJ2-1 | TRBV30 | CAWSAWRGSSYNEQFF
TRBJ2-2 | TRBV10-3 | CAISFDRNTGELFF
TRBJ2-7 | TRBV28 | CASSLSAGNDYEQYF
TRBJ2-7 | TRBV7-9 | CASTPVTSGLFEQYF
TRBJ2-3 | TRBV11-1 | CASSQRARADTDTQYF
TRBJ2-1 | TRBV11-3 | CASSPTSGRAYNEQFF
TRBJ2-3 | TRBV5-4 | CASSPGRRTDTQYF